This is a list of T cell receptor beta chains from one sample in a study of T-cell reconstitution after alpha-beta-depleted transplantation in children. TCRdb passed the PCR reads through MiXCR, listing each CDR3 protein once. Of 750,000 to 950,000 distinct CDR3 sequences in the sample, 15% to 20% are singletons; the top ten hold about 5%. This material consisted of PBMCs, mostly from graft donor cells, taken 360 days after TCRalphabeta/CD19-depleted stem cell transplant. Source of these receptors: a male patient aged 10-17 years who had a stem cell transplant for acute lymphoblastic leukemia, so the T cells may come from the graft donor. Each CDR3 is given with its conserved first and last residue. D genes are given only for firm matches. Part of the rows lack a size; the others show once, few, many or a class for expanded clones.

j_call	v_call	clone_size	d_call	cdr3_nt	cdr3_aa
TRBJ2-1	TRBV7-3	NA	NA	TGTGCCAGCAGCTTCCAGATAACCTACAATGAGCAGTTCTTC	CASSFQITYNEQFF
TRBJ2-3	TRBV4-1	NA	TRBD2	TGCGCCAGCAGCCAAATGGTACTAGCGGGAGACGCAGATACGCAGTATTTT	CASSQMVLAGDADTQYF
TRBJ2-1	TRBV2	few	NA	TGTGCCGCAGCGATAGGAGTTAGGAATGAGCAGTTCTTC	CAAAIGVRNEQFF
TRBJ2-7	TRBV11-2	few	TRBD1	TGTGCCAGCAGGATACAGGGGACCGAGCAGTACTTC	CASRIQGTEQYF
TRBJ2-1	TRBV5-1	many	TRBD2	TGCGCCAGCAGCTTGGGAGGACTAGCTACCAATGAGCAGTTCTTC	CASSLGGLATNEQFF
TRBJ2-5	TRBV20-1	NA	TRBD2	TGCAGTGCTGCAGCCGGACTAGCGAGAGAGACCCAGTACTTC	CSAAAGLARETQYF
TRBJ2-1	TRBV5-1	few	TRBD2	TGCGCCAGCAGCTCGGCGGCTAGCGGGGTCTACAATGAGCAGTTCTTC	CASSSAASGVYNEQFF
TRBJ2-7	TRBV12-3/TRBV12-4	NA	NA	TGTGCCAGCAGTCTCCGTCGCTTCTGGACCAGGAACGAGCAGTACTTC	CASSLRRFWTRNEQYF
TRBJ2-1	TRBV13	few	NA	TGTGCCAGCAGCTCTCTACTAGTTGGGAATGAGCAGTTCTTC	CASSSLLVGNEQFF
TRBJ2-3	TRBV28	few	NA	TGTGCCAGCAGTTCCTCAGGGTATAGCACAGATACGCAGTATTTT	CASSSSGYSTDTQYF
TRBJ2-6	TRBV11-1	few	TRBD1	TGTGCCAGCAGCGGAAACAGGGGGCGTGGGGCCAACGTCCTGACTTTC	CASSGNRGRGANVLTF
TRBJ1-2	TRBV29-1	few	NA	TGCAGCGTTGAACACCGGGGAATCTACACCTTC	CSVEHRGIYTF
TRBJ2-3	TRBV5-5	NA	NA	TGTGCCAGCAGCTTGGTACCGAGAAGCACAGATACGCAGTATTTT	CASSLVPRSTDTQYF
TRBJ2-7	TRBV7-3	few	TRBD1	TGTGCCAGCAGCGCAAACAGGGGGCCCTACGAGCAGTACTTC	CASSANRGPYEQYF
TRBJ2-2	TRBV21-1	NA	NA	TGTGCCAGCACCCTGGGACAGCCCGGGGAGCTGTTTTTT	CASTLGQPGELFF
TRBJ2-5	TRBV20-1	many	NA	TGCAGTGCTAGACATATAAGGGAAGAGACCCAGTACTTC	CSARHIREETQYF
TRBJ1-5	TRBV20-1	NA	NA	TGCAGTGGTTCCCCGAAATATAGCAATCAGCCCCAGCATTTT	CSGSPKYSNQPQHF
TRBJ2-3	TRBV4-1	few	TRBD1	TGCGCCAGCAGCCATCTTAAGACAGGGGCCAGCACAGATACGCAGTATTTT	CASSHLKTGASTDTQYF
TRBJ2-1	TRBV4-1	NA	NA	TGCGCCAGCAGGATAACAGGGAGCTCCTACAATGAGCAGTTCTTC	CASRITGSSYNEQFF
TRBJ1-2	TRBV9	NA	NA	TGTGCCAGCAGCGCCTGGGTAGGGATGAACTATGGCTACACCTTC	CASSAWVGMNYGYTF
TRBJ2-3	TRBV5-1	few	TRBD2	TGCGCCAGCAGCCTCGGACTAGCGGGAGGGTACACAGATACGCAGTATTTT	CASSLGLAGGYTDTQYF
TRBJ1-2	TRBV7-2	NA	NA	TGTGCCAGCAGCGCCGACAACTATGGCTACACCTTC	CASSADNYGYTF
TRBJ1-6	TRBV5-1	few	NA	TGCGCCAGCAGCTTGGGGACTCTCAGGGGTACCTATAATTCACCCCTCCACTTT	CASSLGTLRGTYNSPLHF